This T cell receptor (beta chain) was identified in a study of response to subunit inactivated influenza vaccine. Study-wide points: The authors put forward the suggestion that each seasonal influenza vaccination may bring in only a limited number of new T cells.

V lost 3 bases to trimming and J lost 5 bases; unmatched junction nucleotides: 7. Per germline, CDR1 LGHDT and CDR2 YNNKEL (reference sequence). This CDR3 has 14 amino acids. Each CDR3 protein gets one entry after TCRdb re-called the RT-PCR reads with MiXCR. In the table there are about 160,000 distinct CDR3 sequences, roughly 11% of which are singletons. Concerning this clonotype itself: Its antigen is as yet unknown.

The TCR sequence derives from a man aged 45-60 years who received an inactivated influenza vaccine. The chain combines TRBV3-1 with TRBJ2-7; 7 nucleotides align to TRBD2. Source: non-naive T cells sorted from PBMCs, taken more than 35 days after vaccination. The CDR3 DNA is TGTGCCAGCAGCCAGGTCGGGAGGAACCACGAGCAGTACTTC. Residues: CASSQVGRNHEQYF.